Listed below are T cell receptor beta chains from one sample, sequenced in a study of human T cells and chemical hapten exposure. TCRdb called the RACE reads again in MiXCR, with one record for every CDR3 protein. The table has tens of thousands of distinct CDR3 sequences, 6.5% to 10% seen once. The material sequenced was whole blood, taken in connection with sensitization to the hapten diphenylcyclopropenone (DPC). The source is a woman aged 45-60 years with alopecia areata. Some clones in this sample may be carry-over from other donors' samples. The CDR3 runs from the conserved cysteine through the conserved F or W. A D gene is named only where the DNA matches it firmly. Rows give clone size only sometimes, using once, few, many, or a class for an expanded clone.

>-|few|TRBV28|TRBJ1-1
TGTGCCAGCAGTTTTGGCAAGGCGGCTTTCTTT
CASSFGKAAFF
>-|many|TRBV20-1|TRBJ1-4
TGCAGTGCACCGGCGGCGGGGTTCGCAACTAATGAAAAACTGTTTTTT
CSAPAAGFATNEKLFF
>-|many|TRBV6-6|TRBJ1-4
TGTGCCAGCAGGCGCCGTAGATCCGAGAACGAAAAACTGTTTTTT
CASRRRRSENEKLFF
>-|few|TRBV10-3|TRBJ2-1
TGTGCCATCTCGGTCCTAGCGAGTTGGAATGAGCAGTTCTTC
CAISVLASWNEQFF
>-|many|TRBV28|TRBJ1-5
TGTGCCAGCAGTTTACTGATGGAGGATAGCAATCAGCCCCAGCATTTT
CASSLLMEDSNQPQHF
>-|few|TRBV14|TRBJ2-7
TGTGCCAGCAGCCAAGACCTGGGGCGCGGGGAGCAGTACTTC
CASSQDLGRGEQYF
>TRBD1|few|TRBV5-1|TRBJ2-1
TGCGCCAGCAGCTGGACAGGGGATGATGAGCAGTTCTTC
CASSWTGDDEQFF
>-|few|TRBV20-1|TRBJ2-7
TGCAGTGCCGAATCTCTCGGGGCGGCCAGCTCCTACGAGCAGTACTTC
CSAESLGAASSYEQYF
>-|-|TRBV28|TRBJ2-4
TGTGCCAGCAGCTTTTGGACAGTCGGAGCCAAAAACATTCAGTACTTC
CASSFWTVGAKNIQYF
>TRBD2|-|TRBV30|TRBJ2-3
TGTGCCTGGAGTGCGGGTTTGGGCGGGAGTAGAACAGATACGCAGTATTTT
CAWSAGLGGSRTDTQYF
>-|many|TRBV3-2|TRBJ2-6
TGTGCCAGCAGCCGAACCGGGACAGGGTTCTCTGGGGCCAACGTCCTGACTTTC
CASSRTGTGFSGANVLTF
>-|few|TRBV7-9|TRBJ2-7
TGTGCCAGCAGCTTTGTGGGGTACGAGCAGTACTTC
CASSFVGYEQYF
>-|-|TRBV12-3/TRBV12-4|TRBJ1-1
TGTGCCAGCAGTTCGTCTGGGGGCAGAGAGTTTCCGGGCAGTGAAGCTTTCTTT
CASSSSGGREFPGSEAFF
>-|-|TRBV2|TRBJ2-3
TGTGCCAGCAGTGATCTGGCGAGCACAGATACGCTGTATTTT
CASSDLASTDTLYF
>-|many|TRBV3-1|TRBJ1-1
TGTGCCAGCAGCCTTAACCTAGGACGTCCTGAAGCTTTCTTT
CASSLNLGRPEAFF
>-|few|TRBV11-2|TRBJ1-2
TGTGCCAGCAGCTTAGCTTGGTCAGTCGACTCCTCTGGTCCCTCTGGCTACACCTTC
CASSLAWSVDSSGPSGYTF
>-|-|TRBV5-6|TRBJ1-6
TGTGCCAGCAGCCCTGGCCCCGGAGGTTCACCCCTCCACTTT
CASSPGPGGSPLHF
>TRBD1|-|TRBV7-2|TRBJ2-1
TGTGCCAGCAGCCCAGACAGGGTATCCTACAATGAGCAGTTCTTC
CASSPDRVSYNEQFF
>TRBD2|-|TRBV6-2/TRBV6-3|TRBJ2-1
TGTGCCAGCACCCGGACTAGCGGGAGCTCCTACAATGAGCAGTTCTTC
CASTRTSGSSYNEQFF
>TRBD2|many|TRBV29-1|TRBJ2-1
TGCAGCGCCTCGTTCGGTCTAGCGGGAGGCAATGAGCAGTTCTTC
CSASFGLAGGNEQFF
>-|-|TRBV5-4|TRBJ2-1
TGTGCCAGCAGCTTGAAGCTAGAGGAGAATGAGCAGTTCTTC
CASSLKLEENEQFF
>-|many|TRBV10-1|TRBJ1-1
TGCGCCAGCAGTGAGGAAGGGAGTGAAGCTTTCTTT
CASSEEGSEAFF
>TRBD1|-|TRBV15|TRBJ1-5
TGTGCCACCAGCAGAAAAGGGACAGCTTCCAATCAGCCCCAGCATTTT
CATSRKGTASNQPQHF
>TRBD2|-|TRBV9|TRBJ2-7
TGTGCCAGCAGCGTAGATCCGACTAGCGGGGTTCACGAGCAGTACTTC
CASSVDPTSGVHEQYF
>TRBD1|-|TRBV20-1|TRBJ1-5
TGCAGTGCTGGCCGGGACAGGGGTCAGCCCCAGCATTTT
CSAGRDRGQPQHF
>TRBD1|many|TRBV9|TRBJ1-2
TGTGCCAGCAGCGCCGGACAGGACAACTATGGCTACACCTTC
CASSAGQDNYGYTF
>TRBD1|many|TRBV7-9|TRBJ2-2
TGTGCCAGCACCATAGGACAGGGGATGGACGCCGGGGAGCTGTTTTTT
CASTIGQGMDAGELFF
>-|many|TRBV20-1|TRBJ1-1
TGCAGTGCTAGAGTGAGGGGGGACACTGAAGCTTTCTTT
CSARVRGDTEAFF
>-|-|TRBV20-1|TRBJ1-5
TGCAGTGCTAGAGATGGGGAAGTGGCGCGAGGGCCCCAGCATTTT
CSARDGEVARGPQHF
>-|-|TRBV9|TRBJ2-2
TGTGCCAGCAGCGGGGGACCGGGACAGAACACCGGGGAGCTGTTTTTT
CASSGGPGQNTGELFF
>-|-|TRBV5-1|TRBJ2-5
TGCGCCAGCAGCCCCTCGACGTTTTCACAAGAGACCCAGTACTTC
CASSPSTFSQETQYF
>-|few|TRBV4-1|TRBJ2-1
TGCGCCAGCAGCCAAGAGGGGGTGTCTGTCAATGAGCAGTTCTTC
CASSQEGVSVNEQFF
>-|-|TRBV7-8|TRBJ2-7
TGTGCCAGCAGCTTAGAAGAAGGGAGGATCTACGAGCAGTACTTC
CASSLEEGRIYEQYF
>-|-|TRBV12-3/TRBV12-4|TRBJ2-3
TGTGCCACTACGGGACTCGGCACAGATACGCAGTATTTT
CATTGLGTDTQYF
>-|few|TRBV3-1|TRBJ1-2
TGTGCCAGCAGTCCACTGGGCGACTATGGCTACACCTTC
CASSPLGDYGYTF
>-|few|TRBV12-5|TRBJ1-4
TGTGCTAGTGGTTTGGGCACCTTCGACTCGGATCAGCTTCAGGGAGGAAGTGAAAAACTGTTTTTT
CASGLGTFDSDQLQGGSEKLFF
>-|many|TRBV12-3/TRBV12-4|TRBJ1-1
TGTGCCAGCAGTCGGGACAACCTGAACACTGAAGCTTTCTTT
CASSRDNLNTEAFF
>TRBD2|few|TRBV6-2/TRBV6-3|TRBJ2-1
TGTGCCAGTTCCGGGACTAGCGGGAGCAATGAGCAGTTCTTC
CASSGTSGSNEQFF
>-|-|TRBV20-1|TRBJ2-1
TGCAGTGCTAATCCAACTAGGGCACTGGAGAACAATGAGCAGTTCTTC
CSANPTRALENNEQFF
>-|many|TRBV24-1|TRBJ2-5
TGTGCCACCAGTGATTTGGTCGGGGAGACCCAGTACTTC
CATSDLVGETQYF
>TRBD2|few|TRBV6-2/TRBV6-3|TRBJ2-1
TGTGCCAGCAGTTTACTAGCGGGTGCTAATGAGCAGTTCTTC
CASSLLAGANEQFF
>-|few|TRBV13|TRBJ1-3
TGTGCCAGCAGCGACCGACCCAGCAGTTCACCTGGAAACACCATATATTTT
CASSDRPSSSPGNTIYF